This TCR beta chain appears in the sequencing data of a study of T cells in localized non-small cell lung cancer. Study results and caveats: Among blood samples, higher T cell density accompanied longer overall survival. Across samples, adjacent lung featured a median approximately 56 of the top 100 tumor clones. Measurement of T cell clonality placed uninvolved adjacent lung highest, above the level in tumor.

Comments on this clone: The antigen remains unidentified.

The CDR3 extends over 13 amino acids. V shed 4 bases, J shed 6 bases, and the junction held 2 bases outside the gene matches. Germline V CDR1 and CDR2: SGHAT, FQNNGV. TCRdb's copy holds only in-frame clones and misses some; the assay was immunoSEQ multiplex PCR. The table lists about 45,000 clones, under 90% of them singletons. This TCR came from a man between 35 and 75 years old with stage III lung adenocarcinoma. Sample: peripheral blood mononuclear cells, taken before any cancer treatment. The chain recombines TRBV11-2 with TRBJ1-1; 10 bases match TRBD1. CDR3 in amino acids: CASSSGQGSEAFF. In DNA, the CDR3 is TGTGCCAGCAGCTCGGGACAGGGGTCTGAAGCTTTCTTT.